The entry below describes one TCR beta chain. This sample was taken from a study of blood T cell repertoires in COVID-19. Study-wide context: Acute and convalescent COVID-19 samples came from the United States, Italy and Spain. The cDNA or gDNA used as material had been derived from T cells, B-cell-depleted T cells, or PBMCs.

CDR1 is SGHVS, CDR2 FQNEAQ, per germline. V shed 5 bases and J shed 0 bases, with 8 bases lying between them. The CDR3 sequence is 13 residues long. In the authors' workflow: From reference gene primer amplification, estimates of nucleated cell counts were derived. The repertoire was sequenced with immunoSEQ multiplex PCR; TCRdb's copy has only in-frame clones and lacks some. D and trimming come from the DNA, and the V and J calls and clone size come from that table. The sample lists fewer than 110,000 clones; 75% to 95% were seen once. The sequence came from a woman aged 30 to 39 with acute or convalescent COVID-19. The sequencing input was peripheral blood. The V and J genes are TRBV7-8 and TRBJ2-7, with D uncertain. In nucleotides, the CDR3 is TGTGCCAGCAGCAAGCCTAGCTCCTACGAGCAGTACTTC. Protein sequence: CASSKPSSYEQYF.